This T cell receptor beta chain came from a study of cytomegalovirus exposure and HLA in healthy donors. The PCR ran on 60 Vbeta and 13 Jbeta primers. Profiling relied on immunoSEQ multiplex PCR, and the TCRdb table lists in-frame clones only, not all of them. This sample yields about 180,000 clones, of which 80% are seen a single time; around 1.9% belongs to the top ten. Study findings and constraints: The authors later linked a missense DCLRE1C variant to TCR beta V- and J-gene trimming. Only CMV serostatus was available as immune exposure information. CMV antigen specificity of three CMV-associated chains was confirmed in vitro.

The CDR3 loop spans 15 amino acids. Per the germline V gene, CDR1 is SGHAT and CDR2 is FQNNGV. J lost 7 bases, V lost 4 bases, and 8 bases had no gene match. Turning to this clone: Its matching antigen is unknown.

The receptor was derived from a woman aged 25 to 39 in good health and CMV-seronegative. Sequencing used PBMCs. The chain links TRBV11-2 to TRBJ2-1, with 9 bases lining up with TRBD1. The chain's CDR3 is CASSSVGQGRNEQFF. The CDR3, as DNA: TGTGCCAGCAGCTCGGTGGGACAGGGCCGAAATGAGCAGTTCTTC.